This note documents a single T cell receptor (beta chain) sequence. These data come from a study of blood T cell repertoires in COVID-19. As for the study in general: Acute and convalescent COVID-19 samples came from the United States, Italy and Spain. The cDNA or gDNA used as material had been derived from T cells, B-cell-depleted T cells, or PBMCs.

The V gene lost 6 bases and the J gene lost 4 bases, with 13 bases spanning the gap. Germline CDR1 is MDHEN and CDR2 is SYDVKM. CDR3 size: 15 residues. TCRdb's table, derived via immunoSEQ multiplex PCR, lists solely in-frame clones and lacks some. Of about 68,000 clones listed, around 84% are singletons. The sequenced sample was peripheral blood. The sequence came from a man aged 45 to 65 with acute or convalescent COVID-19. The chain is built from TRBV28 and TRBJ2-6; D is possibly TRBD1 (6 bases). In DNA form, the CDR3 reads TGTGCCAGCAGGGCCACAGGGCTGGGGGCCAACGTCCTGACTTTC. Protein product: CASRATGLGANVLTF.